Below, 20 T cell receptor beta chains from the same sample are listed, as sequenced in a study. The sorted Tregs were CD4+CD25+CD127-/low cells. One entry per CDR3 protein, called by TCRdb with MiXCR from the 5' RACE reads. The sample holds 9,000 to 9,500 distinct CDR3 sequences; roughly half are singletons and the top ten take roughly 3%. Specimen: Tregs sorted from a lymph node. These receptors all come from a female donor with breast cancer.

The chain uses TRBV12-3 or TRBV12-4 and TRBJ2-5; D is unclear. The V gene lost 5 bases and the J gene lost 1 base, with 11 bases spanning the gap. This CDR3 has 14 residues. This chain's CDR3 is CASSLQNLQETQYF. In DNA form, the CDR3 reads TGTGCCAGCAGTCTACAGAACCTCCAAGAGACCCAGTACTTC.

For the CDR3, the DNA is TGTGCCAGCAGCGTAGGGACAGGCCCGAACTACGAGCAGTACTTC. Its translation is CASSVGTGPNYEQYF. The rearrangement links TRBV9 to TRBJ2-7, with 7 bases identical to TRBD1. The germline V gene has CDR1 SGDLS and CDR2 YYNGEE. With 0 bases clipped from V and 3 bases from J, the junction kept 6 bases outside the gene matches. The CDR3 spans 15 residues.

V and J are TRBV3-1 and TRBJ1-2, with a possible D match to TRBD1 (6 bases). The CDR3 sequence is 15 residues long. CDR1 and CDR2 (germline): LGHDT, YNNKEL (reference sequence). V lost 0 bases and J 4 bases, leaving 12 bases between the germline ends. CDR3 residues: CASSQDYRESYGYTF. CDR3 in DNA: TGTGCCAGCAGCCAAGATTACAGGGAGAGCTATGGCTACACCTTC. The variable domain in full, completed from reference TRBV3-1 and TRBJ1-2, reads DTAVSQTPKYLVTQMGNDKSIKCEQNLGHDTMYWYKQDSKKFLKIMFSYNNKELIINETVPNRFSPKSPDKAHLNLHINSLELGDSAVYFCASSQDYRESYGYTFGSGTRLTVV.

This clonotype is categorized as medium-sized (0.01 to 0.1%). The rearrangement uses TRBV7-2 and TRBJ2-1; TRBD2 aligns across 8 bases. Per the germline V gene, CDR1 is SGHTA and CDR2 is FQGNSA. The CDR3 consists of 15 residues. J lost 6 bases, V lost 4 bases, and 8 bases had no gene match. Here the CDR3 reads CASSYIAGTFNEQFF. The CDR3 DNA follows: TGTGCCAGCAGCTACATAGCGGGAACGTTCAATGAGCAGTTCTTC.

The gene calls are TRBV5-1 and TRBJ1-1, with D perhaps matching TRBD1 (5 bases). From germline, CDR1 is SGHRS and CDR2 YFSETQ. This CDR3 comprises 12 residues. V was shortened by 4 bases and J by 4 bases, with 8 bases between the two germline ends. In nucleotides, the CDR3 is TGCGCCAGCAGCCGCACAGGCACTGAAGCTTTCTTT. The encoded protein is CASSRTGTEAFF.

This chain joins TRBV9 and TRBJ1-2; 10 bases align to TRBD1. Germline CDR1 is SGDLS and CDR2 is YYNGEE. V lost 3 bases and J lost 6; bases outside the gene matches: 5. The CDR3 is made up of 14 amino acids. CDR3: CASSERQGADGYTF. CDR3 bases: TGTGCCAGCAGCGAAAGACAGGGGGCGGATGGCTACACCTTC.

V gene TRBV5-6 combines with J gene TRBJ2-1; 8 bases fit TRBD2. Trimming removed 7 bases from V and 0 bases from J; junction bases left unmatched: 3. The CDR3 consists of 14 residues. Germline V CDR1 and CDR2: SGHDT, YYEEEE. The CDR3 DNA reads TGTGCCAGCGGCAGCGGGGGCTCCTACAATGAGCAGTTCTTC. It codes for CASGSGGSYNEQFF.

CDR3 nucleotides: TGTGCCAGCAGTTTTGCGACTAGCTCCACAGATACGCAGTATTTT. Protein sequence: CASSFATSSTDTQYF. This sequence joins TRBV27 and TRBJ2-3, with 7 bases fitting TRBD2. Looked up from germline, CDR1 is MNHEY and CDR2 is SMNVEV (reference sequence). This CDR3 region has 15 residues. Trimming cost V 3 bases and J 2 bases; bases outside gene matches: 5.

The J gene is TRBJ2-3, the V gene TRBV5-1; D remains ambiguous. Per germline, CDR1 SGHRS and CDR2 YFSETQ. Trimming stripped 4 bases from V and 2 bases from J, with 11 bases between. The CDR3 has 14 residues. The DNA of the CDR3 is TGCGCCAGCAGCCTCAGGTTCCACACAGATACGCAGTATTTT. Amino acids: CASSLRFHTDTQYF.

V and J are TRBV11-2 and TRBJ2-7; D ambiguous. Germline V gene data show CDR1 as SGHAT and CDR2 as FQNNGV. CDR3 length: 14 residues. Between the trimmed V and J ends, which lost 1 base and 2 bases, there was a span of 9 bases. CDR3: CASSLAGYPYEQYF. Here the CDR3 DNA reads TGTGCCAGCAGCTTAGCCGGGTATCCCTACGAGCAGTACTTC.

This clonotype was detected only a few times. The chain combines TRBV28 with TRBJ2-7; 11 bases agree with TRBD2. Trimming cost V 5 bases and J 2 bases; bases outside gene matches: 5. Germline V gene lookup returns CDR1 MDHEN and CDR2 SYDVKM. This CDR3 comprises 15 residues. Written as DNA, the CDR3 is TGTGCCAGCAGTGGGGGGACTAGCGGCACCTACGAGCAGTACTTC. Translated, it gives CASSGGTSGTYEQYF.

The V call is TRBV29-1, the J call TRBJ1-2; 7 nucleotides agree with TRBD1. J lost 3 bases, V lost 0 bases, and 4 bases had no gene match. There are 14 residues in the CDR3. Germline V gene lookup returns CDR1 SQVTM and CDR2 ANQGSEA. The CDR3 coding sequence is TGCAGCGTTGAAGAGAGGGGGCTCTACTATGGCTACACCTTC. Amino acids: CSVEERGLYYGYTF.

V gene TRBV7-6 combines with J gene TRBJ2-1; perhaps D is TRBD1 or TRBD2 (5 bases each). The V gene lost 1 base and the J gene lost 2 bases, with 9 bases spanning the gap. CDR1 and CDR2 (germline): SGHVS, FNYEAQ. The CDR3 length is 15 residues. For the CDR3, the DNA is TGTGCCAGCAGCTTAGGGGGGTCGGCCTACAATGAGCAGTTCTTC. Residues: CASSLGGSAYNEQFF.

The V gene is TRBV7-9, the J gene TRBJ2-5; 10 nucleotides agree with TRBD2. The trim removed 5 bases at V and 2 bases at J, leaving 8 bases unmatched. CDR1 and CDR2 (germline): SEHNR, FQNEAQ (reference sequence). The CDR3 has 16 amino acids. The CDR3: CASSPGLAEYQETQYF. DNA for the CDR3: TGTGCCAGCAGCCCAGGACTAGCGGAGTATCAAGAGACCCAGTACTTC.

This chain joins TRBV4-1 and TRBJ2-1; D gene unclear. Trimming removed 1 base from V and 6 bases from J, with 13 bases in between. Germline V CDR1 and CDR2: MGHRA, YSYEKL. This CDR3 has 15 residues. In DNA form, the CDR3 reads TGCGCCAGCAGCCAAGTAGGCCTCGTTCTCAATGAGCAGTTCTTC. This gives the protein CASSQVGLVLNEQFF.

The gene calls are TRBV12-5 and TRBJ2-1; D uncertain. Germline CDR1 reads LGHNT; CDR2 reads FRNRAP. This CDR3 is 17 amino acids long. V gave up 0 bases and J gave up 1 base, with 13 bases separating them. CDR3 loop: CASGLVGRLDSYNEQFF. The CDR3, as DNA: TGTGCTAGTGGTTTGGTAGGGCGGCTCGATTCCTACAATGAGCAGTTCTTC.

The chain combines TRBV7-6 with TRBJ2-7, with TRBD2 identical over 7 bases. Trimming removed 5 bases from V and 0 bases from J; junction bases left unmatched: 13. The V gene's germline CDR1 is SGHVS and CDR2 FNYEAQ. The CDR3 spans 17 residues. CDR3 loop: CASSLGTIEVSSYEQYF. As DNA, the CDR3 is TGTGCCAGCAGCCTCGGGACTATAGAAGTGAGCTCCTACGAGCAGTACTTC.

The chain combines TRBV29-1 with TRBJ2-7; TRBD2 might be the D (5 bases). Between the trimmed V and J ends, which lost 4 bases and 0 bases, there was a span of 13 bases. CDR3 length: 14 residues. The V gene's germline CDR1 is SQVTM and CDR2 ANQGSEA. The CDR3 spells CSVGPDSNSYEQYF. CDR3 in DNA: TGCAGCGTTGGGCCGGACTCAAACTCCTACGAGCAGTACTTC.

The chain has TRBV4-2 and TRBJ2-5; tentatively, D is TRBD2 (5 bases). The CDR3 sequence is 18 residues long. With 1 base removed from V and 5 bases from J, the gap between germline ends came to 23 bases. CDR1 and CDR2 (germline): LGHNA, YNFKEQ. The CDR3 spells CASSQGRSQRITGETQYF. In nucleotides, the CDR3 is TGTGCCAGCAGCCAAGGTCGGAGCCAGCGGATCACCGGGGAGACCCAGTACTTC.

This clonotype was observed a handful of times. This rearrangement joins TRBV5-1 to TRBJ1-2; weak D call: TRBD1 (5 bases). Trimming left V 0 bases short and J 4 bases short, with 13 bases between. The germline V gene encodes CDR1 SGHRS and CDR2 YFSETQ. The CDR3 runs 15 residues. This CDR3 is CASSLDGGFGYGYTF. CDR3 sequence (DNA): TGCGCCAGCAGCTTGGACGGGGGATTCGGCTATGGCTACACCTTC.